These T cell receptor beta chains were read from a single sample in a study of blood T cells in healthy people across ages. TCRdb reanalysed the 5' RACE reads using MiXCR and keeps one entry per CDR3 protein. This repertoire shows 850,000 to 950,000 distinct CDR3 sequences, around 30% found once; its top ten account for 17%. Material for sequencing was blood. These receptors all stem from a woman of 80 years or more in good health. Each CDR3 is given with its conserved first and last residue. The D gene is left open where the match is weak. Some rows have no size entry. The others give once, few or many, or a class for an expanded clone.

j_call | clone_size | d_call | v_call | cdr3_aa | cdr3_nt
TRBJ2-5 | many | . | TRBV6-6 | CASSYGDSRETQYF | TGTGCCAGCAGTTACGGAGACTCGAGGGAGACCCAGTACTTC
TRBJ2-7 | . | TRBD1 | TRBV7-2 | CASSWDRGYDEQYF | TGTGCCAGCAGCTGGGACAGGGGGTACGACGAGCAGTACTTC
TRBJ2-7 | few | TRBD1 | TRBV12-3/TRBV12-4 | CASTDRDRGHEQYF | TGTGCCAGCACCGACCGGGACAGGGGCCACGAGCAGTACTTC
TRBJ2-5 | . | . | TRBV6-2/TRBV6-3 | CASSSSWGQQETQYF | TGTGCCAGCAGTTCGAGCTGGGGTCAACAAGAGACCCAGTACTTC
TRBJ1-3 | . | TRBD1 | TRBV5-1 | CASSPDRQGASGNTIYF | TGCGCCAGCAGCCCGGACCGACAGGGGGCCTCTGGAAACACCATATATTTT
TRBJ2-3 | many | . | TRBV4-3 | CASSQVYTNIAGTQYF | TGCGCCAGCAGCCAAGTCTATACGAACATAGCAGGGACGCAGTATTTT
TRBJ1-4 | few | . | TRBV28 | CASRDGAANEKLFF | TGTGCCAGCAGGGATGGTGCGGCTAATGAAAAACTGTTTTTT
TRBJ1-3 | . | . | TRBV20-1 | CSARDQGSGNTIYF | TGCAGTGCTAGAGATCAGGGGTCTGGAAACACCATATATTTT
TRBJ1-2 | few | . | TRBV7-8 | CASSLALTGSGYTF | TGTGCCAGCAGCTTAGCATTAACAGGGTCTGGCTACACCTTC
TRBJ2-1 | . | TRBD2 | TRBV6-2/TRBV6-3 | CASTRAGGPVYNEQFF | TGTGCCAGCACCCGAGCGGGGGGCCCTGTCTACAATGAGCAGTTCTTC
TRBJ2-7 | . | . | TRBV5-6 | CASSLPHTYEQYF | TGTGCCAGCAGCCTTCCGCATACCTACGAGCAGTACTTC
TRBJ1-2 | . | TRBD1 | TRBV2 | CASSDTGAYGYTF | TGTGCCAGCAGCGATACAGGGGCCTATGGCTACACCTTC
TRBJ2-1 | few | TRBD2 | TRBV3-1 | CASSQVTSGEQFF | TGTGCCAGCAGCCAAGTGACTAGCGGAGAGCAGTTCTTC
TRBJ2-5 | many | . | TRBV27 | CASSSTGIGQETQYF | TGTGCCAGCAGTTCAACAGGTATAGGACAAGAGACCCAGTACTTC
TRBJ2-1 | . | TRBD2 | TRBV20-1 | CSARDQGTSGRAFF | TGCAGTGCTAGGGATCAAGGGACTAGCGGGAGGGCGTTCTTC
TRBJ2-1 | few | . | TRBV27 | CASSGGAGTYNEQFF | TGTGCCAGCAGCGGTGGGGCAGGGACTTACAATGAGCAGTTCTTC